Below, 29 T cell receptor beta chains from the same sample are listed, as sequenced in a study of cytomegalovirus exposure and HLA in healthy donors (dated by TCRdb to about 2017). The library was built by means of the immunoSEQ multiplex PCR assay. For the multiplex PCR, a mixture combining 60 forward primers for TCR Vbeta segments and 13 reverse primers for TCR Jbeta segments was used. TCRdb took this table from immuneACCESS and kept in-frame rearrangements with V and J called. Such tables lack part of the clones; where checked against another copy, unresolved V genes explain under half of the gap, and the rest is unexplained. The sample yields around 68,000 clones; around 79% were counted once. Clones ranked in the top ten supply approximately 7% of the sample. What was sequenced was PBMCs. These receptors came from a woman between 25 and 40 years old in good health and CMV-seropositive.

This clone was counted ten times or more. The chain recombines TRBV6-1 with TRBJ2-2; D perhaps matches TRBD2 (6 bases). Germline V gene sequence: CDR1 MNHNS, CDR2 SASEGT. The CDR3 sequence is 15 residues long. Between the trimmed V and J ends, which lost 6 bases and 2 bases, there was a span of 13 bases. CDR3 DNA sequence: TGTGCCAGCAGCCGGAGGGAGAGAAACACCGGGGAGCTGTTTTTT. Protein: CASSRRERNTGELFF.

The V gene is TRBV28, the J gene TRBJ2-7; TRBD2 agrees at 7 bases. Germline V gene lookup returns CDR1 MDHEN and CDR2 SYDVKM. The CDR3 has 13 amino acids. J lost 5 bases, V lost 3 bases, and 4 bases had no gene match. Here the CDR3 DNA reads TGTGCCAGCAGTTTGGGGGGGAGGCACGAGCAGTACTTC. The encoded protein is CASSLGGRHEQYF.

The chain uses TRBV27 and TRBJ2-1; 8 positions agree with TRBD2. The CDR3 length is 17 residues. With V trimmed by 3 bases and J by 2 bases, 9 bases remained unmatched. The germline gives CDR1 MNHEY, CDR2 SMNVEV (reference sequence). In DNA, the CDR3 is TGTGCCAGCAGTTTCGGAAGCGGGAGAAGGGCCTACAATGAGCAGTTCTTC. Amino acids: CASSFGSGRRAYNEQFF.

The genes are TRBV10-3 and TRBJ2-7; the D gene is possibly TRBD2 (5 bases). The CDR3 covers 15 residues. The germline CDR1 and CDR2 sequences are ENHRY and SYGVKD. V gave up 3 bases and J gave up 2 bases, with 14 bases separating them. CDR3 region: CAISDKTGTPYEQYF. The CDR3 nucleotides are TGTGCCATCAGTGACAAGACGGGAACACCCTACGAGCAGTACTTC.

This clone has just a few counts. This chain connects TRBV5-1 to TRBJ2-1, with 12 bases aligning to TRBD1. There are 16 residues in the CDR3. Germline assignment: CDR1 SGHRS and CDR2 YFSETQ. V gave up 0 bases and J gave up 7 bases; unmatched junction bases: 5. CDR3 protein: CASSLGGTGGWNEQFF. The CDR3 nucleotides read TGCGCCAGCAGCTTGGGGGGGACAGGGGGCTGGAATGAGCAGTTCTTC.

V gene TRBV9 combines with J gene TRBJ2-7, with D tentatively TRBD2 (7 bases). The CDR3 totals 15 residues. The ends were cut back, 3 bases at V and 6 bases at J, with 19 bases in the middle. The germline V gene has CDR1 SGDLS and CDR2 YYNGEE. In nucleotides, the CDR3 is TGTGCCAGCAGCGCCGGGGACGGGGGGCGTTCCGAGCAGTACTTC. Its translation is CASSAGDGGRSEQYF.

The genes are TRBV11-2 and TRBJ2-3, with a tentative D call TRBD1 (5 bases). The CDR3 covers 15 residues. CDR1 is SGHAT, CDR2 FQNNGV, per germline. With 0 bases removed from V and 4 bases from J, the gap between germline ends came to 11 bases. The CDR3 sequence is CASSLDGASADTQYF. The CDR3 region has the DNA TGTGCCAGCAGCTTAGATGGGGCTAGTGCAGATACGCAGTATTTT.

The gene calls are TRBV19 and TRBJ2-1, with TRBD2 matching over 11 bases. The CDR3 is made up of 15 amino acids. Trimming cost V 3 bases and J 4 bases; bases outside gene matches: 2. Germline V gene sequence: CDR1 LNHDA, CDR2 SQIVND (reference sequence). This chain's CDR3 is CASSMRTSGYNEQFF. For the CDR3, the DNA is TGTGCCAGTAGTATGAGGACTAGCGGGTACAATGAGCAGTTCTTC.

The gene calls are TRBV19 and TRBJ2-7, with a possible D match to TRBD1 (6 bases). CDR3 size: 15 residues. Germline CDR1 reads LNHDA; CDR2 reads SQIVND (reference sequence). Trimming took 3 bases from V and 2 from J, leaving 14 bases between them. CDR3 amino acids: CASSIQGSTTYEQYF. CDR3 DNA sequence: TGTGCCAGTAGTATTCAGGGGTCTACAACCTACGAGCAGTACTTC. Variable domain in full (rest from reference TRBV19 and TRBJ2-7): DGGITQSPKYLFRKEGQNVTLSCEQNLNHDAMYWYRQDPGQGLRLIYYSQIVNDFQKGDIAEGYSVSREKKESFPLTVTSAQKNPTAFYLCASSIQGSTTYEQYFGPGTRLTVT.

This rearrangement joins TRBV9 to TRBJ1-6; D may be TRBD1 (5 bases). CDR3 length: 17 residues. CDR1 SGDLS and CDR2 YYNGEE come from the germline V gene. Trimming cost V 0 bases and J 9 bases, with 19 bases left between them. In DNA, the CDR3 is TGTGCCAGCAGCGTAGATTCCTCGGGGGGGAAGCTTTCACCCCTCCACTTT. Translating gives CASSVDSSGGKLSPLHF. The full variable domain, with the rest looked up from reference TRBV9 and TRBJ1-6, is DSGVTQTPKHLITATGQRVTLRCSPRSGDLSVYWYQQSLDQGLQFLIQYYNGEERAKGNILERFSAQQFPDLHSELNLSSLELGDSALYFCASSVDSSGGKLSPLHFGNGTRLTVT.

This chain uses TRBV28 with TRBJ1-4; possibly TRBD1 for D (5 bases). This CDR3 is 15 amino acids long. In germline, CDR1 is MDHEN, CDR2 SYDVKM. V dropped 4 bases and J dropped 8 bases, with 17 bases sitting between them. The CDR3 DNA reads as TGTGCCAGCAGTTCATCACGGGGACTTGAGGAAAAACTGTTTTTT. Protein product: CASSSSRGLEEKLFF.

The chain is built from TRBV6-5 and TRBJ2-1; TRBD2 might be the D (5 bases). Trimming stripped 4 bases from V and 9 bases from J, with 10 bases between. CDR3 length equals 12 residues. CDR1 and CDR2 (germline): MNHEY, SVGAGI. CDR3 sequence (DNA): TGTGCCAGCAGTTGGGCGGGCCGTGAGCAGTTCTTC. It translates to CASSWAGREQFF.

The chain has TRBV6-6 and TRBJ2-3; 7 bases line up with TRBD2. J gave up 0 bases and V 6 bases, and 0 bases lay outside the gene matches. Per germline, CDR1 MNHNY and CDR2 SVGAGI (reference sequence). This CDR3 region has 13 residues. The CDR3 nucleotides read TGTGCCAGCAGACTAGCGAGCACAGATACGCAGTATTTT. Its translation: CASRLASTDTQYF.

This clone has a handful of counts. This chain connects TRBV19 to TRBJ2-3; 8 bases fit TRBD1. Germline values: CDR1 LNHDA, CDR2 SQIVND (reference sequence). The CDR3 has 19 amino acids. V dropped 1 base and J dropped 1; count of bases not matched to a gene: 13. CDR3 nucleotides: TGTGCCAGTAGTATAGTTCGGACAGGGCTGCTTGGGGGCACAGATACGCAGTATTTT. As protein: CASSIVRTGLLGGTDTQYF.

DNA for the CDR3: TGTGCCAGCAGTTTGACCGGGACAGGGAGACAAGAGACCCAGTACTTC. Translating it yields CASSLTGTGRQETQYF. The V and J genes are TRBV28 and TRBJ2-5; 9 nucleotides line up with TRBD1. The germline CDR1 and CDR2 sequences are MDHEN and SYDVKM. The V segment lost 3 bases and the J segment 2 bases; nucleotides outside the gene matches: 7. This CDR3 comprises 16 residues.

This chain joins TRBV19 and TRBJ1-2; 8 nucleotides align to TRBD1. The length of the CDR3 is 16 residues. CDR1 is LNHDA and CDR2 is SQIVND in the germline V gene (reference sequence). J lost 4 bases, V lost 0 bases, and 7 bases had no gene match. This CDR3 is CASSIDSGTGVYGYTF. The CDR3, as DNA: TGTGCCAGTAGTATAGATTCCGGGACAGGAGTCTATGGCTACACCTTC.

V and J are TRBV5-4 and TRBJ2-7; 12 nucleotides agree with TRBD2. CDR1 SGHNT and CDR2 YYREEE come from the germline V gene (reference sequence). The CDR3 contains 15 residues. V was clipped by 0 bases and J by 5 bases; unmatched bases: 3. The CDR3 reads CASSLGTSGIDEQYF. The CDR3 region has the DNA TGTGCCAGCAGCTTGGGGACTAGCGGGATCGACGAGCAGTACTTC.

The rearrangement uses TRBV28 and TRBJ1-1; TRBD1 matches at 7 bases. The CDR3 is made up of 13 amino acids. Unmatched junction bases numbered 5, after V lost 6 bases and J lost 4 bases. Germline CDR1 reads MDHEN; CDR2 reads SYDVKM. This chain's CDR3 is CASSSAGGTEAFF. CDR3 DNA: TGTGCCAGCAGCTCCGCAGGGGGCACTGAAGCTTTCTTT.

V usage is TRBV19 and J usage is TRBJ1-2; TRBD1 might be the D (6 bases). Germline loops: CDR1 LNHDA, CDR2 SQIVND (reference sequence). This CDR3 comprises 15 residues. V was shortened by 3 bases and J by 2 bases, with 13 bases between the two germline ends. The CDR3 bases are TGTGCCAGTAGTATGAACGGGGGGCAAAACTATGGCTACACCTTC. Its protein is CASSMNGGQNYGYTF.

This clone was seen once. The chain couples TRBV27 to TRBJ2-7; 12 positions agree with TRBD1. Germline V gene lookup returns CDR1 MNHEY and CDR2 SMNVEV (reference sequence). With 6 bases clipped from V and 7 bases from J, the junction kept 16 bases outside the gene matches. The CDR3 sequence is 17 residues long. The CDR3 coding sequence is TGTGCCAGCAGCCGCGCCGCCCGGGACAGGGGGCCATGGGAGCAGTACTTC. Its protein product is CASSRAARDRGPWEQYF.

V is TRBV5-4 and J is TRBJ2-7; 13 bases match TRBD2. V trimming: 4 bases; J trimming: 7 bases; junction bases outside the gene matches: 8. CDR3 length: 15 amino acids. Germline CDR1 is SGHNT and CDR2 is YYREEE (reference sequence). The CDR3 is CASSHPGLAGWEQYF. DNA for the CDR3: TGTGCCAGCAGCCACCCGGGACTAGCGGGATGGGAGCAGTACTTC.

This chain uses TRBV27 with TRBJ2-3; the match to TRBD1 covers 10 bases. The CDR3 totals 15 residues. J was trimmed by 1 base and V by 4 bases; bases with no gene match: 2. The germline V gene encodes CDR1 MNHEY and CDR2 SMNVEV (reference sequence). The CDR3 reads CASSSGTGGTDTQYF. CDR3 in DNA: TGTGCCAGCAGTTCCGGGACAGGGGGCACAGATACGCAGTATTTT.

The chain recombines TRBV28 with TRBJ2-5; unclear D gene. The V end lost 3 bases, the J end lost 2 bases, and 10 bases lay between the germline ends. The germline CDR1 and CDR2 sequences are MDHEN and SYDVKM. The CDR3 sequence is 14 residues long. The DNA for the CDR3 is TGTGCCAGCAGTTTGGCGAGGAGACAAGAGACCCAGTACTTC. It yields the protein CASSLARRQETQYF.

The J gene is TRBJ2-5, the V gene TRBV28; 11 bases line up with TRBD2. CDR1 is MDHEN, CDR2 SYDVKM, per germline. This CDR3 has 15 residues. The V gene end was trimmed by 2 bases and the J gene end by 2 bases; junction bases not matched to a gene: 1. The CDR3 protein is CASSLIAGGQETQYF. In DNA form, the CDR3 reads TGTGCCAGCAGTTTAATAGCGGGAGGGCAAGAGACCCAGTACTTC.

The genes are TRBV28 and TRBJ1-5; 7 bases line up with TRBD1. Trimming cost V 3 bases and J 3 bases; bases outside gene matches: 8. The CDR3 totals 16 residues. The germline CDR1 and CDR2 sequences are MDHEN and SYDVKM. The chain's CDR3 is CASSFSGGLNNQPQHF. CDR3 nucleotides: TGTGCCAGCAGTTTTTCAGGGGGACTGAACAATCAGCCCCAGCATTTT.

The genes are TRBV5-6 and TRBJ2-3, with TRBD2 as a possible D gene (5 bases). CDR1 is SGHDT and CDR2 is YYEEEE in the germline V gene. The CDR3 is 12 amino acids. Trimming removed 4 bases from V and 6 bases from J, with 9 bases in between. The CDR3, as DNA: TGTGCCAGCAGCCCCGGGGTGGATACGCAGTATTTT. It encodes CASSPGVDTQYF.

The chain combines TRBV7-2 with TRBJ2-7, with 9 bases aligning to TRBD1. There are 15 residues in the CDR3. V shed 5 bases, J shed 0 bases, and the junction held 5 bases outside the gene matches. Germline V gene data show CDR1 as SGHTA and CDR2 as FQGNSA. The CDR3 here is CASSEQGAPSYEQYF. CDR3 nucleotide sequence: TGTGCCAGCAGCGAACAGGGGGCGCCCTCCTACGAGCAGTACTTC. Full variable domain (missing parts from reference TRBV7-2 and TRBJ2-7): GAGVSQSPSNKVTEKGKDVELRCDPISGHTALYWYRQSLGQGLEFLIYFQGNSAPDKSGLPSDRFSAERTGGSVSTLTIQRTQQEDSAVYLCASSEQGAPSYEQYFGPGTRLTVT.

The genes are TRBV5-1 and TRBJ2-7; TRBD2 aligns across 14 bases. Trimming removed 0 bases from V and 3 bases from J; junction bases left unmatched: 11. The CDR3 is 19 amino acids. CDR1 is SGHRS, CDR2 YFSETQ, per germline. As DNA, the CDR3 is TGCGCCAGCAGCTTGGCCGGGACTAGCGGGAGAATTGGGGGCTACGAGCAGTACTTC. Protein: CASSLAGTSGRIGGYEQYF.

This sequence joins TRBV28 and TRBJ1-1; D might be TRBD1 (5 bases). This CDR3 spans 15 amino acids. Between the trimmed V and J ends, which lost 5 bases and 1 base, there was a span of 14 bases. The germline V gene has CDR1 MDHEN and CDR2 SYDVKM. This CDR3 reads CASSTTLQANTEAFF. CDR3 sequence (DNA): TGTGCCAGCAGTACAACCTTACAGGCGAACACTGAAGCTTTCTTT.